This T cell receptor beta chain stems from a study of blood T cell repertoires in COVID-19. Study summary: The United States, Italy and Spain supplied acute and convalescent COVID-19 samples.

The CDR3 totals 16 residues. V lost 0 bases to trimming and J lost 4 bases; unmatched junction nucleotides: 4. Germline CDR1 reads PRHDT; CDR2 reads FYEKMQ (reference sequence). Measured with immunoSEQ multiplex PCR; TCRdb has only the in-frame clones, and not every one. The sample shows roughly 40,000 clones, roughly 78% of them seen only once. The TCR sequence derives from a man between 65 and 85 years old with acute or convalescent COVID-19. This chain uses TRBV13 with TRBJ2-7; 12 bases align to TRBD2. Sample: peripheral blood. The chain's CDR3 is CASSLGGTSGQYEQYF. The DNA for the CDR3 is TGTGCCAGCAGCTTAGGGGGGACTAGCGGGCAGTACGAGCAGTACTTC.